This TCR beta chain appears in the sequencing data of a study of radiotherapy plus CTLA-4 blockade in lung cancer. The CDR3 totals 13 residues. Per germline, CDR1 SGHRS and CDR2 YFSETQ. V was clipped by 3 bases and J by 4 bases, with 9 bases between them. Libraries were prepared by immunoSEQ multiplex PCR; TCRdb keeps only in-frame clonotypes and omits some of them. The sample carries about 68,000 clones, roughly 85% recorded once. The sample was peripheral blood, taken from a patient treated with radiotherapy plus ipilimumab. The rearrangement joins TRBV5-1 to TRBJ2-3, with D perhaps matching TRBD2 (5 bases). The TCR sequence derives from a human donor with non-small cell lung cancer who had a complete response to radiotherapy plus ipilimumab. The CDR3: CASSSGISDTQYF. The CDR3 nucleotides are TGCGCCAGCAGCTCGGGGATTTCAGATACGCAGTATTTT.